The clone carrying this T cell receptor (beta chain) was observed many times. Using RNA transcripts as the source, TCR beta CDR3 regions were amplified. An initial round of RT-PCR targeting the TCR CDR3 relied on the HTBI primer set. TCRdb ran MiXCR on the multiplex PCR reads and lists one entry per CDR3 protein. The sample holds around 520,000 distinct CDR3 sequences; around a quarter are singletons and the top ten take approximately 10%. The entry originates in a study of T cells in Graves' hyperthyroidism and ophthalmopathy. Inclusion characteristics of ophthalmopathy patients comprised a Clinical Activity Score of at least 3, a NOSPECS grade of at least 4, and duration under 3 months. Orbital computed tomography, thyroid ultrasound, serum thyroxine and TRAb, and clinical symptoms together informed the diagnoses. The CDR3 covers 16 residues. Trimming took off 0 bases at V and 1 base at J, with 10 bases between the two ends. CDR1 and CDR2 (germline): SGHRS, YFSETQ.

Input material: blood. This clonotype was sampled from a woman under 40 with Graves' ophthalmopathy. This chain connects TRBV5-1 to TRBJ2-2; D uncertain. CDR3 loop: CASSLGYLQNTGELFF. Written as DNA, the CDR3 is TGCGCCAGCAGCTTGGGTTATCTACAGAACACCGGGGAGCTGTTTTTT.